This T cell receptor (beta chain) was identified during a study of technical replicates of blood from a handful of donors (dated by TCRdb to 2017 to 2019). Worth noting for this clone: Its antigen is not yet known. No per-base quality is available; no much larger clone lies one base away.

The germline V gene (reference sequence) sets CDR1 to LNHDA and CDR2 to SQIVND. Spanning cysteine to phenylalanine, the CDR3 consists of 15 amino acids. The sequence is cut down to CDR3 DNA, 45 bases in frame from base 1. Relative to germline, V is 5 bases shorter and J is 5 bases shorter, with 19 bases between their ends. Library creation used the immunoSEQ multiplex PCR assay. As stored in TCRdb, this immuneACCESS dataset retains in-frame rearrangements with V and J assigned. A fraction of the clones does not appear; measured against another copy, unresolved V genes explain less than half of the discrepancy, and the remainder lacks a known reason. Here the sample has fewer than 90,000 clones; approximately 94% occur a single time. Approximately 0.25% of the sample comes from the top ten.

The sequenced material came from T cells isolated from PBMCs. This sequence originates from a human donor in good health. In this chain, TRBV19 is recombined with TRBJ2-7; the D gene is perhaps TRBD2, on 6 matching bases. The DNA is TGTGCCAGTAGTGTCGACCCGGGGGTTTCTCACGAGCAGTACTTC. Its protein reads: CASSVDPGVSHEQYF. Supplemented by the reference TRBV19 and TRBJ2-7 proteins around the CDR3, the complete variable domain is DGGITQSPKYLFRKEGQNVTLSCEQNLNHDAMYWYRQDPGQGLRLIYYSQIVNDFQKGDIAEGYSVSREKKESFPLTVTSAQKNPTAFYLCASSVDPGVSHEQYFGPGTRLTVT.